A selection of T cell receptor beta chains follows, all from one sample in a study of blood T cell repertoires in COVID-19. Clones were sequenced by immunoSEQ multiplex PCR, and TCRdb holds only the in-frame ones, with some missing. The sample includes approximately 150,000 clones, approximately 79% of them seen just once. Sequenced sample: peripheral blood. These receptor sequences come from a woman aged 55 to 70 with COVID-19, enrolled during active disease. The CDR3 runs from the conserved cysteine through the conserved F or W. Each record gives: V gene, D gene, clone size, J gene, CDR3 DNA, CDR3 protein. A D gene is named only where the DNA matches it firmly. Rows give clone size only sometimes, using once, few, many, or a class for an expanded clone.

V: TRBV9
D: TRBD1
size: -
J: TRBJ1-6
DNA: TGTGCCAGCAGCCCTGGACAGGGTCTTTCCTATAATTCACCCCTCCACTTT
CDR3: CASSPGQGLSYNSPLHF

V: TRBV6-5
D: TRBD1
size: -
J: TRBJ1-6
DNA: TGTGCCAGCAGTCAACGACAGGGAGGTTCACCCCTCCACTTT
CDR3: CASSQRQGGSPLHF

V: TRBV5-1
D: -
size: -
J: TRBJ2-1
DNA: TGCGCCAGCAGCAATCCCAGTGCGGATGAGCAGTTCTTC
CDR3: CASSNPSADEQFF

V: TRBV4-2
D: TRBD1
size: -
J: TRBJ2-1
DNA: TGTGCCAGCAGCCAAGTGACAGGGGGCGCCGCTTACAATGAGCAGTTCTTC
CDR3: CASSQVTGGAAYNEQFF

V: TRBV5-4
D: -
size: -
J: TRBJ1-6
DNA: TGTGCCAGCAGCACCAGACAGAATTCACCCCTCCACTTT
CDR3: CASSTRQNSPLHF

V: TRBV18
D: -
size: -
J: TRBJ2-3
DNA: TGTGCCAGCTCACGCGTTCGGGCAGATACGCAGTATTTT
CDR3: CASSRVRADTQYF

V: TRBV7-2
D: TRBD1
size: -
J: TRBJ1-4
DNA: TGTGCCAGCAGGGGGACAGGGCCGAATGAAAAACTGTTTTTT
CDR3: CASRGTGPNEKLFF

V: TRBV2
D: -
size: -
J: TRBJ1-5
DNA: TGTGCCGCTGGAGACAGTAATCAGCCCCAGCATTTT
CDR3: CAAGDSNQPQHF

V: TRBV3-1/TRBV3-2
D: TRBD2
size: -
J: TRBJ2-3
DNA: TGTGCCAGCAGCCCGAGACTAGCGGGGGCAACAGATACGCAGTATTTT
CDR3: CASSPRLAGATDTQYF

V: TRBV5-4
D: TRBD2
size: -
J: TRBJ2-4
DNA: TGTGCCAGCAGCTTGCCCGGTAGCGGGGGTAGGATTCAGTACTTC
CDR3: CASSLPGSGGRIQYF

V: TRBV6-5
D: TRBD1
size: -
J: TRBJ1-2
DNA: TGTGCCAGCAGTTCCCGGGGACAGGGGAACTATGGCTACACCTTC
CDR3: CASSSRGQGNYGYTF

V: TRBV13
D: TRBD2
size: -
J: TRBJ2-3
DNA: TGTGCCAGCAGCTTAGTTCCTGGGCGGGGGGGAAGCACAGATACGCAGTATTTT
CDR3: CASSLVPGRGGSTDTQYF

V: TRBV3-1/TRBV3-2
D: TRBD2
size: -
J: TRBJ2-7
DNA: TGTGCCAGCAGCCAAGTAGTCGCGCGGGAGGAGGGGAGCTACGAGCAGTACTTC
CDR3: CASSQVVAREEGSYEQYF

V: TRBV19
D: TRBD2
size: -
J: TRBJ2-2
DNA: TGTGCCAGTAATTCCCTATATAGCGGGAACTTGAACACCGGGGAGCTGTTTTTT
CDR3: CASNSLYSGNLNTGELFF

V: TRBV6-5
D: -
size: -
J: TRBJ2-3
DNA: TGTGCCAGCAGTTACTCGAAGACAGGAACCACAGATACGCAGTATTTT
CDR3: CASSYSKTGTTDTQYF

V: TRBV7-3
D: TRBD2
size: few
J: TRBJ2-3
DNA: TGTGCCAGCAGCGCGGGACTAGCGGGGACAGATACGCAGTATTTT
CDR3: CASSAGLAGTDTQYF

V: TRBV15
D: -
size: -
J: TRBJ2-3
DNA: TGTGCCACCAGCAGGGGCCAGATGGGCTCCGATACGCAGTATTTT
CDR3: CATSRGQMGSDTQYF

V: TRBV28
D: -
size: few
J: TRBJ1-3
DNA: TGTGCCAGCATCTCGGACAGTAGCTCTGGAAACACCATATATTTT
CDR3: CASISDSSSGNTIYF

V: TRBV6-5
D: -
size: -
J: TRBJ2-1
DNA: TGTGCCAGCAGTTCCGCAGGGCTGCAGGATGAGCAGTTCTTC
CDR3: CASSSAGLQDEQFF

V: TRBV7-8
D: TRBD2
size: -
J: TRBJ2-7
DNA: TGTGCCAGCAGCCCCCAGAGGACTAGCGGCGAGCAGTACTTC
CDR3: CASSPQRTSGEQYF

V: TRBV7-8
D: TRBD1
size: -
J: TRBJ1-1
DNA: TGTGCCAGCAGCTCCAGGGGGGCTGGTACTGAAGCTTTCTTT
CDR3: CASSSRGAGTEAFF

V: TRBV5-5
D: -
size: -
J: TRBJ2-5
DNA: TGTGCCAGCAACGGCGGCACCCGGAGTATGGAGACCCAGTACTTC
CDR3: CASNGGTRSMETQYF

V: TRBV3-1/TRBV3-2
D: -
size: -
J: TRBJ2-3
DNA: TGTGCCAGCAGCCAAGAGGGCTACACAGATACGCAGTATTTT
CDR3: CASSQEGYTDTQYF

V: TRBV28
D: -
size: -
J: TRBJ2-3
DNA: TGTGCCAGCAGTCCGCTCTCAGGGGCTAAAGATACGCAGTATTTT
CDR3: CASSPLSGAKDTQYF

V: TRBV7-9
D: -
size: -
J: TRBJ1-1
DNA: TGTGCCAGCAGCCCCGGGCAGGGCGGCACTGAAGCTTTCTTT
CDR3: CASSPGQGGTEAFF

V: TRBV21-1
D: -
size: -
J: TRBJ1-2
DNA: TGTGCCAGCGGCGGGACGCCAGGCTACACCTTC
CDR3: CASGGTPGYTF